The T cell receptor beta chain under discussion was sequenced for a study of early T cells in non-severe SARS-CoV-2 infection. Background on the study: RNA in bulk from unsorted whole blood was sequenced, and chains were unpaired. The study's findings and limits: CD4 and private specificities were missed by VDJdb matching, which favored anti-spike CD8 responses.

Unique molecular identifiers tagged individual cDNA molecules. TCRdb reprocessed the 5' RACE reads via MiXCR and lists one record per CDR3 protein. The sample carries 27,000 or so distinct CDR3 sequences, roughly 4.4% recorded once. This clonotype came up many times. Its antigen is still unknown. The V and J ends lost 4 bases and 4 bases respectively, with 16 bases between them. This CDR3 has 15 residues. V and J are TRBV12-3 or TRBV12-4 and TRBJ1-1; D not certain. This receptor was taken from an adult who was a healthcare worker with PCR-confirmed SARS-CoV-2 infection or an uninfected control (not recorded which). The material sequenced was whole blood. CDR3 nucleotide sequence: TGTGCCAGCAGTTCTTTCGACGCGGCGGGCACTGAAGCTTTCTTT. This codes for CASSSFDAAGTEAFF.